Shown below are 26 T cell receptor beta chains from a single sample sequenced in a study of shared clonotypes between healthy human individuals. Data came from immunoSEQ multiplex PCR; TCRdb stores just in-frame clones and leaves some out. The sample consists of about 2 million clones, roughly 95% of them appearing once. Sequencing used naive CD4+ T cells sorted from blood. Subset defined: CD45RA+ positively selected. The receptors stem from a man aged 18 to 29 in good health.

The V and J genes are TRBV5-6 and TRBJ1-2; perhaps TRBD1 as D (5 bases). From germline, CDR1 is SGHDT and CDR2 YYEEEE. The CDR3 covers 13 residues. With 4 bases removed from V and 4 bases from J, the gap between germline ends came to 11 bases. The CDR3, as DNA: TGTGCCAGCAGCCCGACAGCTATCTATGGCTACACCTTC. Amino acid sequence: CASSPTAIYGYTF.

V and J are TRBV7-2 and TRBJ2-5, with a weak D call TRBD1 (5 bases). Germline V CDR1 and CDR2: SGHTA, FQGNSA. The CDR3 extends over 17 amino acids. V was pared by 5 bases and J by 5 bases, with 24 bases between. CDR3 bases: TGTGCCAGCAGCCCTTATCGAGGAGTTGGATACAGGGAGACCCAGTACTTC. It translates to CASSPYRGVGYRETQYF. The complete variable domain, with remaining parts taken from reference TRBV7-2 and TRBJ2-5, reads GAGVSQSPSNKVTEKGKDVELRCDPISGHTALYWYRQSLGQGLEFLIYFQGNSAPDKSGLPSDRFSAERTGGSVSTLTIQRTQQEDSAVYLCASSPYRGVGYRETQYFGPGTRLLVL.

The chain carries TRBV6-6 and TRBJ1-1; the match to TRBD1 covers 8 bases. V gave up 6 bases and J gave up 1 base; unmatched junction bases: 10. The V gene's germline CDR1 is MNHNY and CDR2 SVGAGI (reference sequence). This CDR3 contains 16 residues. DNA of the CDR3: TGTGCCAGCAGCGAAAGCGGACAGGGATGGAACACTGAAGCTTTCTTT. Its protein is CASSESGQGWNTEAFF.

In DNA form, the CDR3 reads TGTGCCAGCAGCTTAACTGCTAGCGGGGAGACCCAGTACTTC. Amino acids: CASSLTASGETQYF. The chain is built from TRBV7-3 and TRBJ2-5, with 8 bases identical to TRBD2. This CDR3 spans 14 amino acids. The V gene's germline CDR1 is SGHTA and CDR2 FQGTGA. V was clipped by 0 bases and J by 5 bases; unmatched bases: 2.

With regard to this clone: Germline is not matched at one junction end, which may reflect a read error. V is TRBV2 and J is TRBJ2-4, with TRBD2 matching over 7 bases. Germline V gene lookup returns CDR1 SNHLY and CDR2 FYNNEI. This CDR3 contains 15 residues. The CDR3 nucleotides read TGTGCCAGCAGCAAGGGTAGACTAGCCAAAAACATTCGGTACTTC. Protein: CASSKGRLAKNIRYF.

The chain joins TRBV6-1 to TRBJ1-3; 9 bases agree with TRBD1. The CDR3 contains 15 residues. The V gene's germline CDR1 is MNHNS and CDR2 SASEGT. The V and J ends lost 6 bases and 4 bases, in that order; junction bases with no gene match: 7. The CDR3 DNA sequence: TGTGCCAGCAGCCGGACAGGGGCGGAAGGAAACACCATATATTTT. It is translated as CASSRTGAEGNTIYF.

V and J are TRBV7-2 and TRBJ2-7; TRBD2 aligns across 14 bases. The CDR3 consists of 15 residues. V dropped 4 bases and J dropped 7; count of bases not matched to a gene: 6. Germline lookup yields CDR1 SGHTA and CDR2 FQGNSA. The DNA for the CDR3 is TGTGCCAGCAGCTCGGTCGGGACTAGCGGGAGTGAGCAGTACTTC. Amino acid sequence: CASSSVGTSGSEQYF.

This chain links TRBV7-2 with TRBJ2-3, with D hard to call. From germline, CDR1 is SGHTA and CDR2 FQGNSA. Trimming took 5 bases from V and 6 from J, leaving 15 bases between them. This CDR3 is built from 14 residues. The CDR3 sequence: CASSRTPFVDTQYF. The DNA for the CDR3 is TGTGCCAGCAGCCGCACCCCTTTCGTGGATACGCAGTATTTT.

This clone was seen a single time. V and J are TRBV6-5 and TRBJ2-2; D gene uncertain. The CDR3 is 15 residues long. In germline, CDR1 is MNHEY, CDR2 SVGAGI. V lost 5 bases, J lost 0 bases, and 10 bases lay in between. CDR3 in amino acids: CASSHRPSNTGELFF. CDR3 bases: TGTGCCAGCAGTCACCGTCCGTCGAACACCGGGGAGCTGTTTTTT.

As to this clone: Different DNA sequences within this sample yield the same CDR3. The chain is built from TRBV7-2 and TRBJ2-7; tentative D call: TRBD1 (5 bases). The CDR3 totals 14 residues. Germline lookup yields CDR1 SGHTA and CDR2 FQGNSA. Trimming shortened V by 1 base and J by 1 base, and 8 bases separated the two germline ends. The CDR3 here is CASSLGGTSYEQYF. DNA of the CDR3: TGTGCCAGCAGCTTAGGGGGCACGTCCTACGAGCAGTACTTC.

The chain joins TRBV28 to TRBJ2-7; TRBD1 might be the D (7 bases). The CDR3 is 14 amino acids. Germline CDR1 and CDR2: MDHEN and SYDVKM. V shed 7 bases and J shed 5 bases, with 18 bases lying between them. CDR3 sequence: CASTQNGGGHEQYF. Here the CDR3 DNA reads TGTGCCAGCACCCAGAACGGAGGGGGCCACGAGCAGTACTTC. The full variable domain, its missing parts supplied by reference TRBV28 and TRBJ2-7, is DVKVTQSSRYLVKRTGEKVFLECVQDMDHENMFWYRQDPGLGLRLIYFSYDVKMKEKGDIPEGYSVSREKKERFSLILESASTNQTSMYLCASTQNGGGHEQYFGPGTRLTVT.

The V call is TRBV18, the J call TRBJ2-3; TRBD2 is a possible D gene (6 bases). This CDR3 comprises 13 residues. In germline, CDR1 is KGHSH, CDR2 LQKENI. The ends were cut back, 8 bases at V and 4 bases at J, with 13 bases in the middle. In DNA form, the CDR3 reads TGTGCCAGCGCTAAGGGCGGGGCAGATACGCAGTATTTT. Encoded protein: CASAKGGADTQYF.

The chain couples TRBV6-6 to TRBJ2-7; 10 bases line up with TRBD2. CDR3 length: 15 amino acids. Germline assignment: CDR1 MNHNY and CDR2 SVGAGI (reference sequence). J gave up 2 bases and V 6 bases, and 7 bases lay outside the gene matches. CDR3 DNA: TGTGCCAGCAGGGGCGTCCTAGCGGGGGCCTACGAGCAGTACTTC. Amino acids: CASRGVLAGAYEQYF.

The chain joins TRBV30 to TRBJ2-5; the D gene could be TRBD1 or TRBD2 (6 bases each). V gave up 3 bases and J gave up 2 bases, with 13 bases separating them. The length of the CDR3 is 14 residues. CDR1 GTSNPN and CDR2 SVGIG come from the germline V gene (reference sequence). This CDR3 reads CAWSRGRGQETQYF. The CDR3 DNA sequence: TGTGCCTGGAGCCGGGGGCGGGGTCAAGAGACCCAGTACTTC.

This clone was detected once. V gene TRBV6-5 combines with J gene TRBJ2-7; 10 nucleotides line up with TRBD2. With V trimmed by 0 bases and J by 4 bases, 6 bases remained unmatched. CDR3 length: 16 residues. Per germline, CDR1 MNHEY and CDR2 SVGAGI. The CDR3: CASSYSMASGSYEQYF. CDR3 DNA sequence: TGTGCCAGCAGTTACTCGATGGCTAGCGGGAGTTACGAGCAGTACTTC.

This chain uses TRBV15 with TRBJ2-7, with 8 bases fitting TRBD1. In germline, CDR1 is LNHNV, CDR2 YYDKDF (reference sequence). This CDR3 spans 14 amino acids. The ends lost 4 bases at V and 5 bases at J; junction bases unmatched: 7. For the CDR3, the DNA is TGTGCCACCAGCAAGGACAGGGTACCCAACGAGCAGTACTTC. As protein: CATSKDRVPNEQYF.

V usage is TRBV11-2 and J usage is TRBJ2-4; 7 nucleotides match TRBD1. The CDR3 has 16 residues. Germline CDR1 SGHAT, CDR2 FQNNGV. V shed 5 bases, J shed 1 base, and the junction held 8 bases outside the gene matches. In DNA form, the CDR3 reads TGTGCCAGCAGCAGTCAGGGGGTTCTTGCCAAAAACATTCAGTACTTC. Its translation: CASSSQGVLAKNIQYF.

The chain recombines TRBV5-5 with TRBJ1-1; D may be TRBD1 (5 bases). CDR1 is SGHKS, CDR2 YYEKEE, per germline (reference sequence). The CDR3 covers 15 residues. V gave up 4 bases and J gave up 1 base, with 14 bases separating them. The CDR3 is CASSLRTTGNTEAFF. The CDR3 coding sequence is TGTGCCAGCAGCCTCCGCACCACAGGGAACACTGAAGCTTTCTTT.

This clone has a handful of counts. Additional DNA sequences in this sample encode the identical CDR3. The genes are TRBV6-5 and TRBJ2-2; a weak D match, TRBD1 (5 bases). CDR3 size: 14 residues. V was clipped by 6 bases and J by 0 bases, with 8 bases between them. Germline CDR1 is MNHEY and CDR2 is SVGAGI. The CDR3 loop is CASRKGTNTGELFF. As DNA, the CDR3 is TGTGCCAGCAGAAAGGGGACGAACACCGGGGAGCTGTTTTTT.

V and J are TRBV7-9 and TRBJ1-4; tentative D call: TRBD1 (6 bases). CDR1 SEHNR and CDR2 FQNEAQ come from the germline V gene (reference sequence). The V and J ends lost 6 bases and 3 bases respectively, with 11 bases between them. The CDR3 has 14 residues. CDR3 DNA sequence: TGTGCCAGCAGTCCAGGGGTTCCTAATGAAAAACTGTTTTTT. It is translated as CASSPGVPNEKLFF.

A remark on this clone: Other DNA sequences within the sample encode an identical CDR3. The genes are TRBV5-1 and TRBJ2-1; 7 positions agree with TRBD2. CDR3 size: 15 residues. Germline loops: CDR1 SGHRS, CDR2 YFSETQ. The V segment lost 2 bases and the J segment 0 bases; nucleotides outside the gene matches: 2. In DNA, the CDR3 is TGCGCCAGCAGCTTCTCGGGGGGCTCCTACAATGAGCAGTTCTTC. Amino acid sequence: CASSFSGGSYNEQFF.

As DNA, the CDR3 is TGCGCCAGCAGCACATTACCTGAGGGCCCTAAGTTCTTC. It yields the protein CASSTLPEGPKFF. The genes are TRBV4-1 and TRBJ2-1; tentative D call: TRBD2 (5 bases). This CDR3 comprises 13 residues. CDR1 is MGHRA and CDR2 is YSYEKL in the germline V gene. Trimming stripped 5 bases from V and 14 bases from J, with 19 bases between.

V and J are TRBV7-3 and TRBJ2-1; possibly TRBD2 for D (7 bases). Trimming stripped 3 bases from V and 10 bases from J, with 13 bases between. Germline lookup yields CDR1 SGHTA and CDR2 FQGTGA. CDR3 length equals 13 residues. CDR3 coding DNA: TGTGCCAGCAGCTTCCGCGGGGGCAACGAGCAGTTCTTC. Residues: CASSFRGGNEQFF.

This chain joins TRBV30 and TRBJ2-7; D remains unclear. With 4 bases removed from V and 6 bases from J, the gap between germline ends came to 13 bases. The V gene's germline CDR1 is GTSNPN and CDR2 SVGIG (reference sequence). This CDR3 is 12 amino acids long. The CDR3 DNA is TGTGCCTGGATTCCCCGCGCTAGCGAGCAGTACTTC. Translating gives CAWIPRASEQYF.

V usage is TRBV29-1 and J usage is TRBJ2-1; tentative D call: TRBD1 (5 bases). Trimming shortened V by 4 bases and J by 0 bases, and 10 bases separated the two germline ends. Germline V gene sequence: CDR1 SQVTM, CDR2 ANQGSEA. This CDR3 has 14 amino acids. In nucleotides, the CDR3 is TGCAGCGTTGCGGACACGAGCTCCTACAATGAGCAGTTCTTC. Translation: CSVADTSSYNEQFF.

Written as DNA, the CDR3 is TGTGCCAGCAGCGTAACCCCCTCAGGGTTAGATGAGCAGTTCTTC. Translation gives CASSVTPSGLDEQFF. The chain joins TRBV9 to TRBJ2-1, with TRBD1 as a possible D gene (5 bases). V lost 1 base to trimming and J lost 8 bases, with 16 bases between them. Germline CDR1 is SGDLS and CDR2 is YYNGEE. This CDR3 has 15 amino acids.